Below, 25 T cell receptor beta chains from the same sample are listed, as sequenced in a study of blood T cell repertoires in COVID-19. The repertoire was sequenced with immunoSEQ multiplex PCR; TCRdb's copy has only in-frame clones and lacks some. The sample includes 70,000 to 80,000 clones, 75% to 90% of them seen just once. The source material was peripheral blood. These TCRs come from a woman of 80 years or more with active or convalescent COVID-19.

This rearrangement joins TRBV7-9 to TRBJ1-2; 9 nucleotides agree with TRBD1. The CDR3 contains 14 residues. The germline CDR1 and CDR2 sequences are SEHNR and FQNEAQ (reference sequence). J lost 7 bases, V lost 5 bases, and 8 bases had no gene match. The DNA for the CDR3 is TGTGCCAGCAGCCCTACCGGGACAGGGTTTGGCTACACCTTC. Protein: CASSPTGTGFGYTF.

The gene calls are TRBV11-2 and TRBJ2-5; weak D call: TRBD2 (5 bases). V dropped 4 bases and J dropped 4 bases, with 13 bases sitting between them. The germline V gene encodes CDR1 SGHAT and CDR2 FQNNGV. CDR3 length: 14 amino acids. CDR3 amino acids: CASSWSLGGETQYF. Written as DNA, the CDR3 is TGTGCCAGCAGCTGGTCTTTAGGAGGAGAGACCCAGTACTTC.

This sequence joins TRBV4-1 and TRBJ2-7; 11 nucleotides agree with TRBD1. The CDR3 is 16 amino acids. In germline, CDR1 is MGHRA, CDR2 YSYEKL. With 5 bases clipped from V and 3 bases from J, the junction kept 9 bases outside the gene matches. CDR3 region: CASSYDPGTGGYEQYF. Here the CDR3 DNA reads TGCGCCAGCAGCTATGACCCCGGGACAGGGGGCTACGAGCAGTACTTC.

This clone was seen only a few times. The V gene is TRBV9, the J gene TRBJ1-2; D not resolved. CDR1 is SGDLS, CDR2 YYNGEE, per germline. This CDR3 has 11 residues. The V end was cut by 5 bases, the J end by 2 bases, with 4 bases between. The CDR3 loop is CASSENYGYTF. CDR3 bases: TGTGCCAGCAGTGAGAACTATGGCTACACCTTC.

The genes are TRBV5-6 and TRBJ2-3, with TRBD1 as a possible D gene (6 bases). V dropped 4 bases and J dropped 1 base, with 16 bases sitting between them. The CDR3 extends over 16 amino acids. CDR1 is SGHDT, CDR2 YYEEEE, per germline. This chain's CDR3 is CASSPLRGWGTDTQYF. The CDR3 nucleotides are TGTGCCAGCAGCCCGTTGAGGGGGTGGGGCACAGATACGCAGTATTTT.

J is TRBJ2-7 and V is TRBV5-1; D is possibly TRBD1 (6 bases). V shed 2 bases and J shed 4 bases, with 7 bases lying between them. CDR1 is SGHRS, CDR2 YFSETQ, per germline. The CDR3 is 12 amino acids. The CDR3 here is CASSFGQYEQYF. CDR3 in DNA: TGCGCCAGCAGCTTTGGACAGTACGAGCAGTACTTC.

The CDR3 spells CATSRDGPRRTEAFF. The CDR3 bases are TGTGCCACCAGCAGAGATGGTCCTCGGAGAACTGAAGCTTTCTTT. The chain has TRBV15 and TRBJ1-1; the D is unclear. The CDR3 extends over 15 amino acids. Germline V gene lookup returns CDR1 LNHNV and CDR2 YYDKDF (reference sequence). The V gene lost 0 bases and the J gene lost 5 bases, with 13 bases spanning the gap.

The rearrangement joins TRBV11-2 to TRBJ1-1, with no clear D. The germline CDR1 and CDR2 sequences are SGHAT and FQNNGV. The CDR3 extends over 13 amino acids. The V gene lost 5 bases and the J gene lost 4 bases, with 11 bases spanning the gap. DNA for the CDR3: TGTGCCAGCAGCCTCCGGGCGGGCACTGAAGCTTTCTTT. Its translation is CASSLRAGTEAFF.

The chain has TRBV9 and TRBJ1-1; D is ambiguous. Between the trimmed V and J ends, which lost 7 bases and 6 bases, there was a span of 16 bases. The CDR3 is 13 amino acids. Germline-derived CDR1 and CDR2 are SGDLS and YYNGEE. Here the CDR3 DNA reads TGTGCCAGCGAGGGAGAAGGACGTTCTGAAGCTTTCTTT. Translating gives CASEGEGRSEAFF.

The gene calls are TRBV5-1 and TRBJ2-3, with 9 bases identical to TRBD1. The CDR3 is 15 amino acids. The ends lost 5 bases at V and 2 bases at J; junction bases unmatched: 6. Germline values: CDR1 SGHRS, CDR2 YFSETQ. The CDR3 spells CASRPRDRDTDTQYF. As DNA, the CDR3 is TGCGCCAGCAGGCCCCGGGACAGGGACACAGATACGCAGTATTTT.

Here the CDR3 DNA reads TGTGCCAGCAGTGACCCGGGACATCGTAAGGGGGATACGCAGTATTTT. It encodes CASSDPGHRKGDTQYF. J is TRBJ2-3 and V is TRBV6-1; weak D call: TRBD1 (6 bases). Deletions cut 3 bases from V and 6 bases from J, with 19 bases between. Germline CDR1 and CDR2: MNHNS and SASEGT. CDR3 length: 16 amino acids.

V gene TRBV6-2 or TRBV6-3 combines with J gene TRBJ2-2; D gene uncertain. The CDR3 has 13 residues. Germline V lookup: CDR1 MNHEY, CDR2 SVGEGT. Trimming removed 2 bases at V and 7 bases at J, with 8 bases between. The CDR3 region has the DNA TGTGCCAGCAGTTACGACGGGTTCGGGGAGCTGTTTTTT. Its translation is CASSYDGFGELFF.

The CDR3 region has the DNA TGTGCCTGGAGTGTACTTGTGGGCCAGGGGACCCAGTACTTC. Protein product: CAWSVLVGQGTQYF. The V call is TRBV30, the J call TRBJ2-5; perhaps TRBD1 as D (5 bases). V gave up 0 bases and J gave up 7 bases, with 15 bases separating them. The CDR3 has 14 residues. Germline-derived CDR1 and CDR2 are GTSNPN and SVGIG (reference sequence).

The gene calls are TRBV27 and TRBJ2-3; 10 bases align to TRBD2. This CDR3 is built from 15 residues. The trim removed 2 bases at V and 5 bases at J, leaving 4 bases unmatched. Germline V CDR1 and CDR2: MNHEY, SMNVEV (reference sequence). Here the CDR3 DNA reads TGTGCCAGCAGTTTACGGCCTAGCGGGGGAGATACGCAGTATTTT. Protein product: CASSLRPSGGDTQYF.

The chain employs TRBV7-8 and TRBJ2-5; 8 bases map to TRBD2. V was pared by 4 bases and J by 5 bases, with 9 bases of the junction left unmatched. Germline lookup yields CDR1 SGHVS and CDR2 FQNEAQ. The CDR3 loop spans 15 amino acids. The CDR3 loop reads CASSSRSGGGETQYF. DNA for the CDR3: TGTGCCAGCAGCTCGCGGAGCGGGGGCGGCGAGACCCAGTACTTC.

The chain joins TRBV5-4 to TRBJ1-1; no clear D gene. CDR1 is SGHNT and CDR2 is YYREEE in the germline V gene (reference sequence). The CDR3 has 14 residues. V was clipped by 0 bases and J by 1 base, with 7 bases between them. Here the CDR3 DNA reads TGTGCCAGCAGCTTGGGCAGGCAGAACACTGAAGCTTTCTTT. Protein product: CASSLGRQNTEAFF.

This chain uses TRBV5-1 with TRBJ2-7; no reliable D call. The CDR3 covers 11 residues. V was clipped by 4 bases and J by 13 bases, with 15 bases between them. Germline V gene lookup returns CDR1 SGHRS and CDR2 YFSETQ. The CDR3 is CASSEDAVTYF. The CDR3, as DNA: TGCGCCAGCAGCGAGGATGCCGTGACCTACTTC.

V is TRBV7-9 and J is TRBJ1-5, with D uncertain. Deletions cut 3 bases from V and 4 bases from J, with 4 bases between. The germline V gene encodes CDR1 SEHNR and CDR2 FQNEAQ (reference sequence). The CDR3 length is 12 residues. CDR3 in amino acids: CASSFQNQPQHF. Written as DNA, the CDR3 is TGTGCCAGCAGCTTCCAGAATCAGCCCCAGCATTTT.

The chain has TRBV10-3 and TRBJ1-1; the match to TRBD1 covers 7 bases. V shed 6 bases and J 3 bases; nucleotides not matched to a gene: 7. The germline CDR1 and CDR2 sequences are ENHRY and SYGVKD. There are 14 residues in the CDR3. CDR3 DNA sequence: TGTGCCATCAGCCCCGAAGGGGGCCACACTGAAGCTTTCTTT. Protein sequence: CAISPEGGHTEAFF.

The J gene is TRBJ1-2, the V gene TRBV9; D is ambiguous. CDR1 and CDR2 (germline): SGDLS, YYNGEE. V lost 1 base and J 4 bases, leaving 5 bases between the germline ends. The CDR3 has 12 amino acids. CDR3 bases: TGTGCCAGCAGCGTATCTAGCTATGGCTACACCTTC. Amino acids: CASSVSSYGYTF.

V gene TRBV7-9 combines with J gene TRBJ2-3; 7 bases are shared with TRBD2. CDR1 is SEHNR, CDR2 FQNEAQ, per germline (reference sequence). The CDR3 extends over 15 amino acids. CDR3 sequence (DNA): TGTGCTAATTCGAGGGGCGGGGGACTCACAGATACGCAGTATTTT. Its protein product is CANSRGGGLTDTQYF.

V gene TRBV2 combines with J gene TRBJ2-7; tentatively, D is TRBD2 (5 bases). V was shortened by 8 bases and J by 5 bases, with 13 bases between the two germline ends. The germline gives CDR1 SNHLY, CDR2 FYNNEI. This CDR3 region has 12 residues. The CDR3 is CASVAGSHEQYF. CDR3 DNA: TGTGCCAGCGTCGCGGGTTCCCACGAGCAGTACTTC.

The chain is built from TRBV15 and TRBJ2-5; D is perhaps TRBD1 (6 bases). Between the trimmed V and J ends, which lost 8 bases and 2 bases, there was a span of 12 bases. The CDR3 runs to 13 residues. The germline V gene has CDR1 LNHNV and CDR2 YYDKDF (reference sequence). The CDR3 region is CATARDTQETQYF. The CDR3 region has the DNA TGTGCCACCGCCCGGGACACTCAAGAGACCCAGTACTTC.

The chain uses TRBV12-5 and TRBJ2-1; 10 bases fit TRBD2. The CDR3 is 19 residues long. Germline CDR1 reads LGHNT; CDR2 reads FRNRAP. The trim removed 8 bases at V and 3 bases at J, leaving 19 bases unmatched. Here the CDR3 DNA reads TGTGCTAGTCGCTCGGGAGCGGGGGGGCCGCTGGGGTTCTACAATGAGCAGTTCTTC. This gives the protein CASRSGAGGPLGFYNEQFF.

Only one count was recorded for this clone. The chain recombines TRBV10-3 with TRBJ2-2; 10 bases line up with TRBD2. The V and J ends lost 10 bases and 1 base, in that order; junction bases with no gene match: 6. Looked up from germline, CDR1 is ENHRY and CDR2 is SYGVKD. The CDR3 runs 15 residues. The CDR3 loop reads CATAGLAENTGELFF. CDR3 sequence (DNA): TGTGCCACTGCCGGACTAGCGGAGAACACCGGGGAGCTGTTTTTT.